The source of this TCR beta chain is a study of blood T cell repertoires in COVID-19. About the study: Both acute and convalescent COVID-19 samples were obtained from the United States, Italy and Spain.

J was trimmed by 3 bases and V by 2 bases; bases with no gene match: 7. CDR3 length: 17 residues. Germline-derived CDR1 and CDR2 are SGHRS and YFSETQ. As originally analysed: Nucleated cell counts were estimated from reference gene primer amplification. Sequencing used immunoSEQ multiplex PCR; TCRdb keeps in-frame clones, though not all of them. That table gives V, J and clone size, and the DNA gave D and trimming. The profile shows about 240,000 clones, 86% of them singletons. This chain joins TRBV5-1 and TRBJ2-1; TRBD1 aligns across 11 bases. The sequence came from a man at least 80 years old with acute or convalescent COVID-19. The specimen was peripheral blood. CDR3 residues: CASSFRSGTGGYNEQFF. CDR3 bases: TGCGCCAGCAGCTTCAGGTCCGGGACAGGGGGCTACAATGAGCAGTTCTTC. Together with reference TRBV5-1 and TRBJ2-1, the CDR3 gives the full variable domain: KAGVTQTPRYLIKTRGQQVTLSCSPISGHRSVSWYQQTPGQGLQFLFEYFSETQRNKGNFPGRFSGRQFSNSRSEMNVSTLELGDSALYLCASSFRSGTGGYNEQFFGPGTRLTVL.